This T cell receptor beta chain was sequenced during a study of blood T cell repertoires in COVID-19. About the study: Samples came from the United States, Italy and Spain, spanning acute and convalescent COVID-19. Sample material is recorded as cDNA or gDNA derived from T cells, B-cell-depleted T cells, or PBMCs.

Germline values: CDR1 LNHDA, CDR2 SQIVND (reference sequence). The CDR3 length is 15 residues. V lost 8 bases to trimming and J lost 2 bases, with 18 bases between them. Authors' analysis steps: Estimated nucleated cell counts came from reference gene primer amplification. Data came from immunoSEQ multiplex PCR; TCRdb stores just in-frame clones and leaves some out. V and J calls and clone size follow that table, whereas D and trimming were derived from the DNA. In the table there are tens of thousands of clones, just under 85% of which are singletons. This chain links TRBV19 with TRBJ1-2; maybe TRBD1 (5 bases). This receptor was obtained from a man between 65 and 80 years old with acute or convalescent COVID-19. The specimen sequenced was peripheral blood. The CDR3 nucleotides read TGTGCCAGTGTAACTTCAGGCAGGGTGAACTATGGCTACACCTTC. This sequence encodes CASVTSGRVNYGYTF. Combining the CDR3 with reference TRBV19 and TRBJ1-2 gives the whole variable domain DGGITQSPKYLFRKEGQNVTLSCEQNLNHDAMYWYRQDPGQGLRLIYYSQIVNDFQKGDIAEGYSVSREKKESFPLTVTSAQKNPTAFYLCASVTSGRVNYGYTFGSGTRLTVV.